Below, 30 T cell receptor beta chains from the same sample are listed, as sequenced in a study of post-analysis software for immune sequencing data. cDNA libraries of TCR beta carried unique molecular identifiers. TCRdb re-analysed the PCR reads in MiXCR, keeping a single row per CDR3 protein. The profile covers roughly 400,000 distinct CDR3 sequences, with 30% to 45% appearing a single time and approximately 7.6% taken by the ten largest. Findings and caveats of the study: TRBV5-6, TRBV5-1 and TRBV20-1 belonged to a set of roughly 5 TRBV segments that were more frequent in patients than controls.

These receptors are not linked to any known antigen. The sequenced sample was blood. The receptors were gathered from a girl aged 2-10 years with multiple sclerosis.

The rearrangement joins TRBV10-1 to TRBJ2-7, with D possibly TRBD2 on 5 matching bases. The length of the CDR3 is 14 residues. The V gene lost 3 bases and the J gene lost 10 bases, with 19 bases spanning the gap. CDR1 is WNHNN and CDR2 is SYGVQD in the germline V gene (reference sequence). The CDR3: CASSDPGGQSRQYF. The CDR3 DNA sequence: TGCGCCAGCAGTGATCCCGGCGGGCAGAGTCGTCAGTACTTC.

This chain connects TRBV10-3 to TRBJ2-6; D gene ambiguous. There are 13 residues in the CDR3. V lost 6 bases, J lost 0 bases, and 3 bases lay in between. The V gene's germline CDR1 is ENHRY and CDR2 SYGVKD. The chain's CDR3 is CAIRDSGANVLTF. The CDR3 region has the DNA TGTGCCATCAGAGACTCTGGGGCCAACGTCCTGACTTTC.

V usage is TRBV12-3 or TRBV12-4 and J usage is TRBJ2-5, with D maybe TRBD1 (7 bases). With 3 bases removed from V and 5 bases from J, the gap between germline ends came to 13 bases. This CDR3 has 14 amino acids. CDR3 residues: CASSFSSGGETQYF. The CDR3 nucleotides read TGTGCCAGCAGTTTTTCATCAGGGGGGGAGACCCAGTACTTC.

The table lists this clonotype with a few counts. The rearrangement uses TRBV28 and TRBJ2-1; D call uncertain. CDR1 and CDR2 (germline): MDHEN, SYDVKM. CDR3 size: 14 residues. V dropped 6 bases and J dropped 5 bases, with 14 bases sitting between them. The CDR3: CASSPFRIDNEQFF. The CDR3 DNA is TGTGCCAGCAGCCCCTTTCGAATAGACAATGAGCAGTTCTTC.

This clonotype has only a few counts. In DNA form, the CDR3 reads TGTGCCAGCAGCCCCTGGGACTCCGCCTACGAGCAGTACTTC. It is translated as CASSPWDSAYEQYF. The chain uses TRBV3-1 and TRBJ2-7, with D possibly being TRBD2 (6 bases). CDR1 is LGHDT and CDR2 is YNNKEL in the germline V gene (reference sequence). Trimming cost V 4 bases and J 2 bases, with 12 bases left between them. CDR3 length: 14 residues.

J is TRBJ1-1 and V is TRBV4-1; 8 bases agree with TRBD1. Germline V gives CDR1 MGHRA, CDR2 YSYEKL. The CDR3 consists of 15 residues. With V trimmed by 6 bases and J by 2 bases, 8 bases remained unmatched. Here the CDR3 DNA reads TGCGCCAGCAGTCACAGGGGGGGGTCCAACACTGAAGCTTTCTTT. Translated, it gives CASSHRGGSNTEAFF.

Many counts were recorded for this clonotype. This chain connects TRBV10-3 to TRBJ1-6; D might be TRBD1 (5 bases). Deletions cut 0 bases from V and 0 bases from J, with 15 bases between. The CDR3 is made up of 19 amino acids. Germline CDR1 ENHRY, CDR2 SYGVKD. The CDR3 here is CAISESVAGQSSYNSPLHF. In nucleotides, the CDR3 is TGTGCCATCAGTGAGTCTGTTGCAGGGCAGAGCTCCTATAATTCACCCCTCCACTTT.

V usage is TRBV21-1 and J usage is TRBJ1-5; TRBD1 reflects the table's D call only, with no check against the DNA. TRBV21-1 is described as a pseudogene. The CDR3 runs 21 residues. This CDR3 reads CASSKDSRRGAGPYSNQPQHF. The CDR3 DNA reads TGTGCCAGCAGCAAAGACTCCCGTCGGGGGGCTGGGCCTTATAGCAATCAGCCCCAGCATTTT.

This chain connects TRBV6-1 to TRBJ2-1; D is perhaps TRBD2 (5 bases). The germline V gene has CDR1 MNHNS and CDR2 SASEGT. V was shortened by 4 bases and J by 5 bases, with 18 bases between the two germline ends. CDR3 length equals 16 residues. CDR3 DNA: TGTGCCAGCAGTGTGGCTATAGGGAGAATCGACAATGAGCAGTTCTTC. Amino acid sequence: CASSVAIGRIDNEQFF.

The chain carries TRBV4-1 and TRBJ1-2; D unclear. The germline V gene has CDR1 MGHRA and CDR2 YSYEKL. The V end lost 0 bases, the J end lost 4 bases, and 9 bases lay between the germline ends. The CDR3 covers 14 residues. The DNA of the CDR3 is TGCGCCAGCAGCCAAGAGTCCTGGCGCTATGGCTACACCTTC. This sequence encodes CASSQESWRYGYTF.

This clonotype was picked up a small number of times. The chain links TRBV15 to TRBJ2-4, with 8 bases identical to TRBD1. Near its end, the DNA agrees better with TRBJ2-7, so the J call may be wrong. Germline V lookup: CDR1 LNHNV, CDR2 YYDKDF (reference sequence). The CDR3 spans 15 residues. The CDR3, as DNA: TGTGCCACCAGCAGCTCCGGGACAGGAGGGTACGAGCAGTACTTC. Protein sequence: CATSSSGTGGYEQYF.

The chain combines TRBV4-1 with TRBJ2-5; possible D gene TRBD1, 6 bases. Germline V gives CDR1 MGHRA, CDR2 YSYEKL. Trimming took 2 bases from V and 4 from J, leaving 14 bases between them. The CDR3 covers 15 residues. The CDR3: CASSQKGPRGETQYF. DNA for the CDR3: TGCGCCAGCAGCCAAAAGGGACCCAGGGGAGAGACCCAGTACTTC.

This clonotype was found once. V and J are TRBV12-3 or TRBV12-4 and TRBJ1-6; D ambiguous. The V and J ends lost 6 bases and 9 bases respectively, with 12 bases between them. The CDR3 covers 13 residues. In DNA, the CDR3 is TGTGCCAGCAGCGGGTCAGACGCTTCACCCCTCCACTTT. It codes for CASSGSDASPLHF.

This clonotype occurred a few times. This chain connects TRBV6-6 to TRBJ2-7, with 10 bases lining up with TRBD2. The ends lost 2 bases at V and 5 bases at J; junction bases unmatched: 9. The CDR3 runs 16 residues. Germline V gives CDR1 MNHNY, CDR2 SVGAGI (reference sequence). For the CDR3, the DNA is TGTGCCAGCAGTTACCCTCTAGCGGGGGCACCTCACGAGCAGTACTTC. Translation: CASSYPLAGAPHEQYF.

Of note for this clonotype: One end of the junction fails to match germline, which may point to a read error. This chain links TRBV5-1 with TRBJ2-3, with 9 bases fitting TRBD2. Germline V lookup: CDR1 SGHRS, CDR2 YFSETQ. The CDR3 sequence is 16 residues long. CDR3 DNA: TGCGCCAGCAGCGATATAGCGGGAGCCCCCACAGGTACGCAGTATTTT. Residues: CASSDIAGAPTGTQYF.

This rearrangement joins TRBV4-1 to TRBJ2-1; 7 bases fit TRBD1. Germline CDR1 is MGHRA and CDR2 is YSYEKL. This CDR3 has 16 residues. J lost 9 bases, V lost 1 base, and 12 bases had no gene match. This CDR3 reads CASSQARLGQLPEQFF. As DNA, the CDR3 is TGCGCCAGCAGCCAAGCTCGCCTGGGACAGCTTCCTGAGCAGTTCTTC.

This clonotype occurred a few times. The V gene is TRBV10-3, the J gene TRBJ2-5, with unresolved D. Germline CDR1 is ENHRY and CDR2 is SYGVKD. Trimming stripped 4 bases from V and 0 bases from J, with 6 bases between. The CDR3 runs to 13 residues. The CDR3 DNA follows: TGTGCCATCAGTGTCCCTAACCAAGAGACCCAGTACTTC. Protein: CAISVPNQETQYF.

This clonotype has just a few counts. This sequence joins TRBV6-5 and TRBJ2-5, with TRBD2 identical over 8 bases. CDR1 is MNHEY and CDR2 is SVGAGI in the germline V gene. The V gene end was trimmed by 4 bases and the J gene end by 5 bases; junction bases not matched to a gene: 6. This CDR3 contains 14 residues. CDR3 in amino acids: CASSLAGLRETQYF. Written as DNA, the CDR3 is TGTGCCAGCAGTTTAGCGGGGCTGCGGGAGACCCAGTACTTC.

This clonotype showed up just a few times. J is TRBJ2-1 and V is TRBV18, with D perhaps matching TRBD1 (6 bases). This CDR3 has 14 residues. Trimming cost V 3 bases and J 4 bases, with 10 bases left between them. From germline, CDR1 is KGHSH and CDR2 LQKENI. The DNA of the CDR3 is TGTGCCAGCTCACCGGGACAAAGGTACAATGAGCAGTTCTTC. Residues: CASSPGQRYNEQFF. The full variable domain, completed using reference TRBV18 and TRBJ2-1, is NAGVMQNPRHLVRRRGQEARLRCSPMKGHSHVYWYRQLPEEGLKFMVYLQKENIIDESGMPKERFSAEFPKEGPSILRIQQVVRGDSAAYFCASSPGQRYNEQFFGPGTRLTVL.

This clonotype has just a few counts. The chain carries TRBV10-3 and TRBJ1-1; D unresolved. V was cut by 6 bases and J by 1 base, with 15 bases left in between. This CDR3 contains 15 residues. From germline, CDR1 is ENHRY and CDR2 SYGVKD. The CDR3 nucleotides read TGTGCCATCAGCGGCCAGGACCTTCAGAACACTGAAGCTTTCTTT. Its protein product is CAISGQDLQNTEAFF.

This clonotype showed up just a few times. The CDR3 reads CASSLTGGDTEAFF. The CDR3 nucleotides are TGTGCCAGCAGTCTGACAGGGGGGGACACTGAAGCTTTCTTT. The chain has TRBV12-3 or TRBV12-4 and TRBJ1-1, with TRBD1 matching 9 bases. V dropped 5 bases and J dropped 3; count of bases not matched to a gene: 4. The CDR3 runs 14 residues.

The J gene is TRBJ2-5, the V gene TRBV7-2; no clear D gene. V lost 7 bases and J lost 0, with 18 bases in between. Germline CDR1 is SGHTA and CDR2 is FQGNSA. This CDR3 is built from 16 residues. The CDR3 is CASNPPWVQDQETQYF. CDR3 in DNA: TGTGCCAGCAACCCCCCATGGGTGCAGGACCAAGAGACCCAGTACTTC.

The chain combines TRBV6-2 or TRBV6-3 with TRBJ2-5, with D uncertain. TRBJ2-7 explains the end of the DNA better; the J call may be wrong. CDR1 and CDR2 (germline): MNHEY, SVGEGT. CDR3 length equals 15 residues. The CDR3 loop is CASSYYSHMNYEQYF. CDR3 in DNA: TGTGCCAGCAGTTACTACAGTCATATGAACTACGAGCAGTACTTC.

The J gene is TRBJ2-1, the V gene TRBV5-1; 10 bases line up with TRBD2. V was clipped by 3 bases and J by 7 bases; unmatched bases: 7. This CDR3 contains 15 residues. The germline V gene encodes CDR1 SGHRS and CDR2 YFSETQ. The CDR3 loop reads CASSSGTSVGNEQFF. The DNA of the CDR3 is TGCGCCAGCAGCTCCGGGACTAGCGTGGGTAATGAGCAGTTCTTC.

The genes are TRBV5-1 and TRBJ2-1; 7 bases map to TRBD2. CDR1 is SGHRS, CDR2 YFSETQ, per germline. The CDR3 contains 16 residues. V dropped 5 bases and J dropped 8; count of bases not matched to a gene: 16. The CDR3 DNA reads as TGCGCCAGCAGAAGGGGCGGGGGTCGGCTTCCTGATGAGCAGTTCTTC. It specifies CASRRGGGRLPDEQFF.

This clonotype came up a few times. This CDR3 reads CASSEFGGASSYNEQFF. The CDR3 DNA follows: TGTGCCAGCAGTGAATTCGGGGGAGCTAGCTCCTACAATGAGCAGTTCTTC. This rearrangement joins TRBV6-1 to TRBJ2-1, with D possibly matching TRBD2 (6 bases). Germline CDR1 and CDR2: MNHNS and SASEGT. V was clipped by 2 bases and J by 0 bases, with 14 bases between them. The length of the CDR3 is 17 residues.

This clonotype occurred a few times. The CDR3, as DNA: TGTGCCAGCAGTGAATTGTCCGCTGTTCCCCAGTACTTC. Translating gives CASSELSAVPQYF. V is TRBV2 and J is TRBJ2-5; D gene ambiguous. This CDR3 is built from 13 residues. CDR1 is SNHLY and CDR2 is FYNNEI in the germline V gene. The V gene lost 2 bases and the J gene lost 9 bases, with 13 bases spanning the gap.

The genes are TRBV2 and TRBJ1-5, with D perhaps TRBD1 (5 bases). V dropped 1 base and J dropped 4 bases, with 8 bases sitting between them. The CDR3 spans 14 residues. From germline, CDR1 is SNHLY and CDR2 FYNNEI. This chain's CDR3 is CASSEETVNQPQHF. CDR3 DNA sequence: TGTGCCAGCAGTGAAGAGACAGTAAATCAGCCCCAGCATTTT.

This clonotype has at least ten counts. CDR3 region: CASSLPGGVETQYF. DNA of the CDR3: TGTGCCAGCAGCTTACCCGGGGGCGTGGAGACCCAGTACTTC. The J gene is TRBJ2-5, the V gene TRBV11-2; D tentatively fits TRBD1 or TRBD2 (6 bases each). The V gene's germline CDR1 is SGHAT and CDR2 FQNNGV. This CDR3 comprises 14 residues. V lost 2 bases and J 5 bases, leaving 12 bases between the germline ends.

J is TRBJ2-5 and V is TRBV28, with D possibly TRBD2 on 6 matching bases. V was shortened by 3 bases and J by 3 bases, with 29 bases between the two germline ends. The germline gives CDR1 MDHEN, CDR2 SYDVKM. This CDR3 spans 20 amino acids. The CDR3 reads CASSLVIRPLYSGEKETQYF. DNA for the CDR3: TGTGCCAGCAGTTTGGTGATACGACCCCTGTATAGCGGAGAAAAAGAGACCCAGTACTTC.